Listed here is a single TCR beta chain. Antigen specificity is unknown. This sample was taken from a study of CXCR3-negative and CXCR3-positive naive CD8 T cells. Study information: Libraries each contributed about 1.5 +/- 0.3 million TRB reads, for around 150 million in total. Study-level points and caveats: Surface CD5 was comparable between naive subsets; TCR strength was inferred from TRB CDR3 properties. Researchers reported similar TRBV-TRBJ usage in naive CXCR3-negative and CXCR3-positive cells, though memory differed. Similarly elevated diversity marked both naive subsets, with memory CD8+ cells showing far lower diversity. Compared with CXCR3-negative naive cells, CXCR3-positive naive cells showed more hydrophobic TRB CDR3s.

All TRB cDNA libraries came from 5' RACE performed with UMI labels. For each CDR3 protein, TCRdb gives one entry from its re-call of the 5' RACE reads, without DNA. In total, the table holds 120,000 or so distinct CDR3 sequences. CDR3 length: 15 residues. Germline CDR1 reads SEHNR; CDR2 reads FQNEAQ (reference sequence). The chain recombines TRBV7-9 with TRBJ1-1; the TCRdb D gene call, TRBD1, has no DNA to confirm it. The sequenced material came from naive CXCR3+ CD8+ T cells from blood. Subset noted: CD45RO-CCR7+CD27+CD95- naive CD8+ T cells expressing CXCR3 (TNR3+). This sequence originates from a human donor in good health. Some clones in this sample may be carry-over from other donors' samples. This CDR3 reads CASSFIGTGGSEAFF. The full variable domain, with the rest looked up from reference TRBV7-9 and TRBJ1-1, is DTGVSQNPRHKITKRGQNVTFRCDPISEHNRLYWYRQTLGQGPEFLTYFQNEAQLEKSRLLSDRFSAERPKGSFSTLEIQRTEQGDSAMYLCASSFIGTGGSEAFFGQGTRLTVV.